This TCR beta chain was recorded in a study of blood T cell repertoires in COVID-19 (dated by TCRdb to 2020 to 2021). About the full investigation: Samples covering the acute and convalescent phases of COVID-19 were provided by collaborators in the United States, Italy and Spain. The prospective study material was composed of cDNA or gDNA derived from T cells, B-cell-depleted T cells, or PBMCs. Deeply sampled blood TCRbeta repertoires from subjects exposed to, actively infected with, or recovered from COVID-19 were included in the dataset. The repertoires were released in a freely available public database meant as a resource for research on the immune response to SARS-CoV-2. Samples came from the ongoing ImmuneRACE study (first 160 participants) plus 1,254 subjects from 6 global collaborators. A de-identified subject ID, COVID-19 status, age in years and sex were almost always included in the sample metadata. Where HLA class I and class II types were available, the types were taken from metadata supplied by the sample provider, not from assay-based typing.

The immunoSEQ Assay, a bias-controlled multiplex PCR, was used to amplify TCRbeta CDR3 regions from genomic DNA. For the original study's pipeline: Within the assay, amplification of reference gene primers was used to estimate how many nucleated cells each sample contained. Sequence reads were collapsed and filtered to measure the absolute abundance of every unique TCRbeta CDR3 rearrangement. For each sample, productive Simpson clonality was calculated as the square root of Simpson's diversity index across productive rearrangements. As stored in TCRdb, this immuneACCESS dataset retains in-frame rearrangements with V and J assigned. A fraction of the clones does not appear; measured against another copy, unresolved V genes explain less than half of the discrepancy, and the remainder lacks a known reason. V, J and clone size were drawn from that table, and D and trimming were deduced from the DNA. This sample holds 81,000 or so clones; roughly 92% were observed only once. The ten largest clonotypes hold approximately 6% of the sample.

General findings and caveats noted by the study authors: The quantity of clinical and demographic metadata differed by source and by participant and was supplied without curation.

On this clone: Its antigen remains undetermined. Base quality data are lacking; no much larger clone is found one base away.

Collaborating institutions collected whole blood in K2EDTA tubes following their own protocols. For TCRbeta analysis, collaborators shipped samples as frozen whole blood, isolated PBMCs, or DNA extracted from either of those sample types. The sequence derives from a woman aged 60-70 years with active COVID-19. The sample consisted of peripheral blood.

This receptor has the CDR3 CASTSGGPINEQFF. The DNA reads as follows: TGTGCCAGCACCAGCGGGGGCCCGATCAATGAGCAGTTCTTC. Recombination joined TRBV6-5 with TRBJ2-1; the central 8 bases match TRBD2. V ends up 7 bases short and J 6 bases short, with an unmatched junction base count of 8. Including cysteine and phenylalanine, the CDR3 has 14 amino acids. CDR3 DNA only is kept here, 42 bases in frame from base 1. Looking up the germline V gene yields CDR1 MNHEY and CDR2 SVGAGI.